This T cell receptor beta chain was identified in a study of Graves' ophthalmopathy and Graves' hyperthyroidism. CDR3 regions of TCR beta were amplified from RNA transcripts. HTBI-primed RT-PCR formed the first round, and a multiplex PCR formed the second. TCRdb used MiXCR to reprocess the multiplex PCR reads, holding one entry per CDR3 protein. Among about 740,000 distinct CDR3 sequences listed, 40% were seen once. CAS ≥3, NOSPECS ≥4, moderate-to-severe activity and duration under 3 months marked donors with ophthalmopathy. The evidence that diagnosis relied on was clinical symptoms, serum thyroxine, TRAb, thyroid ultrasound and orbital computed tomography. The V end lost 5 bases, the J end lost 7 bases, and 10 bases lay between the germline ends. Germline V gene sequence: CDR1 SGHDT, CDR2 YYEEEE. CDR3 length equals 11 residues. Findings of the study overall: In separating ophthalmopathy from stable hyperthyroidism, a 13-signature model achieved about 90% sensitivity and over 80% specificity.

Regarding this clonotype: Its antigen remains unknown.

Sequenced: peripheral blood. The chain couples TRBV5-6 to TRBJ2-7; D is unclear. The receptor was isolated from an adult man with Graves' ophthalmopathy. The CDR3 DNA reads as TGTGCCAGCAGGCTCTTCCGGGAGCAGTACTTC. Translation: CASRLFREQYF.